These 15 T cell receptor beta chains share one sample of origin, sequenced in a study of response to subunit inactivated influenza vaccine. TCRdb ran MiXCR on the RT-PCR reads and lists one entry per CDR3 protein. The table lists 500,000 to 600,000 distinct CDR3 sequences, roughly 13% of them singletons. The sample was PBMCs from blood, taken 45 days after vaccination. The receptors stem from a man aged 50-60 years who received an inactivated influenza vaccine.

This clonotype was found many times. The chain links TRBV7-8 to TRBJ1-5, with D unresolved. The CDR3 has 13 residues. The germline V gene encodes CDR1 SGHVS and CDR2 FQNEAQ. The V and J ends lost 1 base and 5 bases respectively, with 6 bases between them. The CDR3: CASSLGPDQPQHF. The CDR3 region has the DNA TGTGCCAGCAGCTTAGGACCGGATCAGCCCCAGCATTTT.

This clonotype has just a few counts. At one end, the junction sequence differs from germline, possibly due to a read error. The genes are TRBV9 and TRBJ1-6; D may be TRBD1 (5 bases). This CDR3 is built from 17 residues. Per the germline V gene, CDR1 is SGDLS and CDR2 is YYNGEE. Here the CDR3 reads CASSVGSGHSSNSPLHF. CDR3 nucleotides: TGTGCCAGCAGCGTAGGGTCCGGACATTCCTCTAATTCACCCCTCCACTTT.

The V call is TRBV29-1, the J call TRBJ2-7, with a tentative D call TRBD2 (5 bases). Germline assignment: CDR1 SQVTM and CDR2 ANQGSEA. V was pared by 0 bases and J by 3 bases, with 18 bases between. The CDR3 has 16 residues. The DNA of the CDR3 is TGCAGCGTTGAAGAGTTTGATGGGGAGTTATACTACGAGCAGTACTTC. This translates into CSVEEFDGELYYEQYF.

Only a few counts were recorded for this clonotype. The chain couples TRBV7-2 to TRBJ2-3; no reliable D call. Germline V gene sequence: CDR1 SGHTA, CDR2 FQGNSA. Trimming removed 1 base at V and 6 bases at J, with 11 bases between. This CDR3 is built from 14 residues. The CDR3: CASSLDGGSDTQYF. The CDR3 DNA is TGTGCCAGCAGCTTAGATGGCGGTTCCGATACGCAGTATTTT.

This clonotype was observed many times. The rearrangement links TRBV29-1 to TRBJ2-3; TRBD1 is a possible D gene (5 bases). The CDR3 loop spans 12 amino acids. The V end lost 7 bases, the J end lost 1 base, and 9 bases lay between the germline ends. CDR1 SQVTM and CDR2 ANQGSEA come from the germline V gene. Here the CDR3 DNA reads TGCAGCGATACGACAGGCACAGATACGCAGTATTTT. Encoded protein: CSDTTGTDTQYF.

This clonotype showed up many times. The chain carries TRBV5-1 and TRBJ2-7, with D possibly called TRBD1 or TRBD2 (5 bases each). This CDR3 is 15 amino acids long. Germline CDR1 SGHRS, CDR2 YFSETQ. V was clipped by 2 bases and J by 1 base, with 13 bases between them. The CDR3 is CASSLGTASSYEQYF. The CDR3 coding sequence is TGCGCCAGCAGCTTAGGGACGGCCTCATCCTACGAGCAGTACTTC.

This clonotype was found a few times. The chain links TRBV20-1 to TRBJ2-3; 11 bases are a match to TRBD2. The germline CDR1 and CDR2 sequences are DFQATT and SNEGSKA (reference sequence). The CDR3 covers 15 residues. V gave up 5 bases and J gave up 6 bases; unmatched junction bases: 10. The CDR3: CSAPLAGDAFDTQYF. DNA of the CDR3: TGCAGTGCTCCACTAGCGGGGGATGCATTTGATACGCAGTATTTT.

This clonotype was observed a few times. The chain couples TRBV20-1 to TRBJ2-7, with 10 bases aligning to TRBD2. Trimming at V came to 6 bases and at J to 2 bases, leaving 7 bases not matched to a gene. The length of the CDR3 is 14 residues. Germline V lookup: CDR1 DFQATT, CDR2 SNEGSKA (reference sequence). CDR3 loop: CSADGLAETYEQYF. CDR3 sequence (DNA): TGCAGTGCGGACGGACTAGCGGAAACCTACGAGCAGTACTTC.

V gene TRBV20-1 combines with J gene TRBJ1-5; D is undetermined. V was pared by 3 bases and J by 9 bases, with 15 bases between. The CDR3 runs to 13 residues. The germline V gene has CDR1 DFQATT and CDR2 SNEGSKA (reference sequence). The DNA of the CDR3 is TGCAGTGCTAGGCCGCCGGGGAAACTGCCCCAGCATTTT. Protein: CSARPPGKLPQHF.

This clonotype was seen more than once but under ten times. The rearrangement links TRBV5-1 to TRBJ2-7; no clear D gene. V was clipped by 6 bases and J by 1 base, with 11 bases between them. This CDR3 spans 13 amino acids. Germline V lookup: CDR1 SGHRS, CDR2 YFSETQ. CDR3 protein: CASMPDGSYEQYF. CDR3 DNA sequence: TGCGCCAGCATGCCGGACGGTTCCTACGAGCAGTACTTC.

This clonotype was detected only a few times. The V and J genes are TRBV12-3 or TRBV12-4 and TRBJ2-7; TRBD1 matches 12 bases. Trimming took 0 bases from V and 7 from J; bases not matched to a gene: 7. The CDR3 contains 16 residues. The CDR3 DNA reads TGTGCCAGCAGTTTAGCGTCGGGACAGGGGGCTGGAGAGCAGTACTTC. Translating it yields CASSLASGQGAGEQYF.

The V call is TRBV7-2, the J call TRBJ2-5; 8 bases match TRBD1. After removal of 4 bases from V and 3 bases from J, the junction contained 13 bases not matched to a gene. In germline, CDR1 is SGHTA, CDR2 FQGNSA. The CDR3 contains 17 residues. The CDR3 protein is CASSSLTGAIPEETQYF. The CDR3, as DNA: TGTGCCAGCAGCTCCCTGACAGGGGCGATACCCGAAGAGACCCAGTACTTC. The variable domain in full, completed from reference TRBV7-2 and TRBJ2-5, reads GAGVSQSPSNKVTEKGKDVELRCDPISGHTALYWYRQSLGQGLEFLIYFQGNSAPDKSGLPSDRFSAERTGGSVSTLTIQRTQQEDSAVYLCASSSLTGAIPEETQYFGPGTRLLVL.

The chain recombines TRBV7-9 with TRBJ1-1; 8 bases are a match to TRBD1. The germline V gene has CDR1 SEHNR and CDR2 FQNEAQ (reference sequence). Trimming cost V 6 bases and J 4 bases; bases outside gene matches: 10. The CDR3 is 15 residues long. CDR3 DNA: TGTGCCAGCAGTATCGGACAGGGCGCGGCCACTGAAGCTTTCTTT. It encodes CASSIGQGAATEAFF.

This clonotype was detected ten times or more. V is TRBV7-8 and J is TRBJ1-5; D uncertain. Germline-derived CDR1 and CDR2 are SGHVS and FQNEAQ. Trimming stripped 5 bases from V and 4 bases from J, with 15 bases between. This CDR3 is 15 amino acids long. The CDR3 loop is CASSPTGLRNQPQHF. CDR3 DNA: TGTGCCAGCAGCCCGACTGGGCTTAGGAATCAGCCCCAGCATTTT. The full variable domain, rest sourced from reference TRBV7-8 and TRBJ1-5, is GAGVSQSPRYKVAKRGQDVALRCDPISGHVSLFWYQQALGQGPEFLTYFQNEAQLDKSGLPSDRFFAERPEGSVSTLKIQRTQQEDSAVYLCASSPTGLRNQPQHFGDGTRLSIL.

The chain links TRBV11-2 to TRBJ2-1, with TRBD1 identical over 12 bases. J was trimmed by 10 bases and V by 5 bases; bases with no gene match: 12. Germline lookup yields CDR1 SGHAT and CDR2 FQNNGV. This CDR3 is built from 16 residues. DNA of the CDR3: TGTGCCAGCAGCGCCGGGACAGGGGGCGCGTCGGTAGAGCAGTTCTTC. Amino acid sequence: CASSAGTGGASVEQFF.